Listed below are T cell receptor beta chains from one sample, sequenced in a study of OX40 agonist ivuxolimab in advanced cancers. Method: immunoSEQ multiplex PCR; TCRdb's copy keeps in-frame clones and lacks some. The sample has 35,000 to 50,000 clones, about 86% seen once; the top ten hold less than 25%. The sequenced sample was CD4+ or CD8+ T cells sorted from blood, obtained in a trial of the OX40 agonist ivuxolimab. These receptors came from an adult with an advanced solid tumor such as melanoma, head and neck, liver or kidney cancer. Both conserved end residues are part of each CDR3. Fields, in order: D gene, J gene, clone size, V gene, CDR3 protein, CDR3 DNA. The D gene is left open where the match is weak. Not all rows give a size; the values are once, few, many and, for expanded clones, a class.

. TRBJ2-7 . TRBV11-2 CASSLVPDNYEQYF TGTGCCAGCAGCTTAGTGCCAGATAACTACGAGCAGTACTTC
. TRBJ1-1 . TRBV18 CASSISAEAFF TGTGCCAGCTCAATCTCCGCTGAAGCTTTCTTT
. TRBJ1-1 few TRBV7-8 CASSLERNPYTEAFF TGTGCCAGCAGCTTAGAGAGGAACCCATACACTGAAGCTTTCTTT
. TRBJ1-1 . TRBV5-1 CASREPRENTEAFF TGCGCCAGCAGGGAACCCAGGGAGAACACTGAAGCTTTCTTT
. TRBJ2-1 . TRBV28 CASSLGHLGVF TGTGCCAGCAGTCTCGGACACTTAGGGGTCTTC
. TRBJ1-6 . TRBV27 CASSLDTRFDNSPLHF TGTGCCAGCAGTTTGGACACGAGGTTTGATAATTCACCCCTCCACTTT
TRBD1 TRBJ1-2 once TRBV19 CATGTGGSGYTF TGTGCCACAGGGACAGGGGGATCTGGCTACACCTTC
. TRBJ2-1 . TRBV19 CASSSLGSNNEQFF TGTGCCAGCAGCTCTCTGGGCTCCAACAATGAGCAGTTCTTC
TRBD1 TRBJ1-5 . TRBV7-9 CASSPREGDRGNQPQHF TGTGCCAGCAGCCCCCGGGAGGGGGACAGGGGGAATCAGCCCCAGCATTTT
TRBD2 TRBJ2-3 . TRBV27 CASSAPSGGATDTQYF TGTGCCAGCAGTGCCCCTAGCGGGGGGGCTACAGATACGCAGTATTTT
TRBD1 TRBJ2-1 . TRBV9 CASSQPGQGANEQFF TGTGCCAGCAGCCAACCGGGACAGGGGGCGAATGAGCAGTTCTTC
. TRBJ1-1 . TRBV27 CASIPAAGLRAEAFF TGTGCCAGCATCCCCGCCGCAGGGTTGAGGGCTGAAGCTTTCTTT
. TRBJ1-2 . TRBV7-9 CASSSTVISNYGYTF TGTGCCAGCAGCTCAACAGTAATTTCTAACTATGGCTACACCTTC
TRBD1 TRBJ2-1 . TRBV7-9 CASSPDRGLGYEQFF TGTGCCAGCAGCCCCGACAGGGGGCTTGGGTATGAGCAGTTCTTC
. TRBJ1-6 . TRBV6-1 CASSALTGSYNSPLHF TGTGCCAGCAGTGCGCTGACAGGAAGCTATAATTCACCCCTCCACTTT
TRBD1 TRBJ1-2 once TRBV7-9 CASSYTGGDGYTF TGTGCCAGCAGTTATACAGGGGGCGATGGCTACACCTTC
. TRBJ1-2 . TRBV23-1 CASSQWGALGYTF TGCGCCAGCAGTCAATGGGGGGCGCTAGGCTACACCTTC
TRBD1 TRBJ2-2 few TRBV7-9 CASNYGTGNTGELFF TGTGCCAGCAATTACGGGACAGGGAACACCGGGGAGCTGTTTTTT
. TRBJ1-5 . TRBV7-2 CASSPRINWGDPQHF TGTGCCAGCAGCCCCCGCATAAACTGGGGGGACCCCCAGCATTTT
. TRBJ2-3 . TRBV6-5 CASSYLYRDADTQYF TGTGCCAGCAGTTACCTTTACAGGGATGCAGATACGCAGTATTTT
. TRBJ1-1 many TRBV6-5 CASSPGRGFNTEAFF TGTGCCAGCAGTCCTGGACGGGGGTTTAACACTGAAGCTTTCTTT
. TRBJ2-1 . TRBV27 CASSLSPYNEQFF TGTGCCAGCAGTTTAAGCCCCTACAATGAGCAGTTCTTC
TRBD2 TRBJ2-6 . TRBV28 CASSFGGLAGVFSGANVLTF TGTGCCAGCAGTTTCGGGGGATTAGCGGGGGTTTTCTCTGGGGCCAACGTCCTGACTTTC
. TRBJ1-1 once TRBV5-5 CASSLAPGTEAFF TGTGCCAGCAGCTTAGCCCCGGGCACTGAAGCTTTCTTT
. TRBJ1-1 . TRBV30 CAWSVVGYMDTEAFF TGTGCCTGGAGTGTAGTAGGTTATATGGACACTGAAGCTTTCTTT
TRBD2 TRBJ2-3 . TRBV7-9 CASSRAGGPSDTQYF TGTGCCAGCAGTCGAGCGGGGGGGCCATCAGATACGCAGTATTTT
. TRBJ2-2 . TRBV4-1 CASSQASDAAGELFF TGCGCCAGCAGCCAAGCTTCGGACGCAGCCGGGGAGCTGTTTTTT
. TRBJ2-7 . TRBV11-2 CASSLPAGTGAYEQYF TGTGCCAGCAGCTTACCTGCGGGAACAGGGGCCTACGAGCAGTACTTC
. TRBJ2-1 . TRBV28 CASSSPPAVREQFF TGTGCCAGCAGTTCTCCCCCGGCAGTAAGGGAGCAGTTCTTC
TRBD1 TRBJ1-5 . TRBV19 CASQVLDRATDSNQPQHF TGTGCCAGCCAAGTCTTGGACAGGGCAACTGATAGCAATCAGCCCCAGCATTTT
. TRBJ2-7 few TRBV6-5 CASSYSGSLYF TGTGCCAGCAGTTACTCGGGATCTCTATACTTC
TRBD1 TRBJ1-3 once TRBV28 CASSFWDSSGNTIYF TGTGCCAGCAGTTTTTGGGACAGCTCTGGAAACACCATATATTTT
. TRBJ2-5 . TRBV4-1 CASSPTGGAGETQYF TGCGCCAGCAGCCCCACGGGGGGCGCAGGAGAGACCCAGTACTTC
. TRBJ2-5 . TRBV7-9 CASSFLTGQETQYF TGTGCCAGCAGCTTCCTGACTGGGCAAGAGACCCAGTACTTC
. TRBJ1-2 . TRBV28 CASSKQGLVGYTF TGTGCCAGCAGCAAACAGGGTTTGGTTGGCTACACCTTC
. TRBJ2-5 few TRBV27 CASSLGGKEGETQYF TGTGCCAGCAGTTTAGGGGGAAAAGAGGGGGAGACCCAGTACTTC
. TRBJ1-5 . TRBV4-3 CASSQDRVSNQPQHF TGCGCCAGCAGCCAAGATCGGGTGAGCAATCAGCCCCAGCATTTT
. TRBJ2-7 . TRBV4-1 CASSQVTGTPYEQYF TGCGCCAGCAGCCAAGTCACCGGGACCCCCTACGAGCAGTACTTC
. TRBJ1-1 once TRBV6-5 CASSYSILNTEAFF TGTGCCAGCAGTTACTCAATTTTGAACACTGAAGCTTTCTTT
. TRBJ1-1 . TRBV5-1 CASTPGPNLKTNTEAFF TGCGCCAGCACCCCTGGACCTAACCTGAAGACGAACACTGAAGCTTTCTTT
. TRBJ2-5 . TRBV27 CASGSLEAGLETQYF TGTGCCAGCGGGTCCCTAGAGGCGGGTTTGGAGACCCAGTACTTC
. TRBJ2-2 . TRBV19 CASSMVYSGELFF TGTGCCAGTAGTATGGTGTACTCCGGGGAGCTGTTTTTT
TRBD1 TRBJ2-3 . TRBV7-7 CASSTGQGTTDTQYF TGTGCCAGCAGCACCGGACAGGGAACTACAGATACGCAGTATTTT
. TRBJ2-1 . TRBV7-2 CASSFFSYNEQFF TGTGCCAGCAGCTTTTTTTCCTACAATGAGCAGTTCTTC
. TRBJ1-3 . TRBV9 CASSVGGSNSGNTIYF TGTGCCAGCAGCGTTGGGGGGTCCAACTCTGGAAACACCATATATTTT
. TRBJ2-1 . TRBV7-9 CASSLGRGKNNEQFF TGTGCCAGCAGCTTAGGGAGGGGTAAGAACAATGAGCAGTTCTTC
. TRBJ2-2 . TRBV28 CASSSKLGRGSNTGELFF TGTGCCAGCAGTTCCAAACTCGGTCGGGGGTCGAACACCGGGGAGCTGTTTTTT
. TRBJ1-2 . TRBV28 CASSLSAGAGYTF TGTGCCAGCAGTTTATCGGCGGGGGCTGGCTACACCTTC
. TRBJ1-1 once TRBV6-5 CASSYSNGGVAFF TGTGCCAGCAGTTACTCAAACGGAGGTGTAGCTTTCTTT
. TRBJ1-5 . TRBV19 CASRQGGNQPQHF TGTGCCAGTAGACAGGGAGGTAATCAGCCCCAGCATTTT
. TRBJ1-2 . TRBV15 CATSRDGRQRLNYGYTF TGTGCCACCAGCAGAGATGGCCGACAGAGACTTAACTATGGCTACACCTTC
. TRBJ2-2 . TRBV7-7 CASSLDRNTGELFF TGTGCCAGCAGCTTAGACCGGAACACCGGGGAGCTGTTTTTT
. TRBJ1-5 few TRBV28 CASRGMEQPQHF TGTGCCAGCAGGGGGATGGAGCAGCCCCAGCATTTT